The clone carrying this T cell receptor (beta chain) occurred a few times. Its target is not known. The data were taken from a study of cytomegalovirus exposure and HLA in healthy donors. The study's findings and limits: Per a prior analysis, the majority of TCR beta V segments were productive roughly 87% or roughly 30% of the time.

The PCR had 60 Vbeta and 13 Jbeta primers. Clones were sequenced by immunoSEQ multiplex PCR, and TCRdb holds only the in-frame ones, with some missing. The data hold about 100,000 clones, with around 80% observed a single time. Trimming removed 0 bases from V and 0 bases from J, with 12 bases in between. This CDR3 spans 16 amino acids. Germline loops: CDR1 SGHDT, CDR2 YYEEEE. The sequence came from a young woman in good health and CMV-seronegative. Specimen: PBMCs. The chain uses TRBV5-6 and TRBJ1-1, with D possibly TRBD1 on 6 matching bases. The CDR3, as DNA: TGTGCCAGCAGCTTGGGCGGGGGCGCGTTGAACACTGAAGCTTTCTTT. Translated, it gives CASSLGGGALNTEAFF.